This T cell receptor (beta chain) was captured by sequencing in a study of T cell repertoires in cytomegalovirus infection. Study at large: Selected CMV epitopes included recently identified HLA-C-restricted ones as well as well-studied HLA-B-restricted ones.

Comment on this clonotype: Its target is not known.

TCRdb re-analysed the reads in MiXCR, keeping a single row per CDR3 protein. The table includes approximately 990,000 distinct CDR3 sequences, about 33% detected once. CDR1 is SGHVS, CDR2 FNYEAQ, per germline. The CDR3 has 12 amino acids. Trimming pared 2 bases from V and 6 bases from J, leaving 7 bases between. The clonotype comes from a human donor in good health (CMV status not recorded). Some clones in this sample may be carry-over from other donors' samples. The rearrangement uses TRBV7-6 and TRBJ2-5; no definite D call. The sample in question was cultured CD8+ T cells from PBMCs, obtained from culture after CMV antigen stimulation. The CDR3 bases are TGTGCCAGCAGCTTACGATTCCAGACCCAGTACTTC. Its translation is CASSLRFQTQYF. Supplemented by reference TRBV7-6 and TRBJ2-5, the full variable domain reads GAGVSQSPRYKVTKRGQDVALRCDPISGHVSLYWYRQALGQGPEFLTYFNYEAQQDKSGLPNDRFSAERPEGSISTLTIQRTEQRDSAMYRCASSLRFQTQYFGPGTRLLVL.